The 21 T cell receptor beta chains presented below share a single source sample, sequenced in a study of T cells after yellow fever vaccination. Via MiXCR, TCRdb re-called the 5' RACE reads, giving one row per CDR3 protein. This sample has more than 300,000 distinct CDR3 sequences; 9.5% to 12% occur once, and the top ten carry around 3.2%. The sample here was CD4+ T cells sorted from PBMCs, taken 45 days after the yellow fever booster vaccination. These receptors came from a man aged 18 to 30 who received the YFV17D yellow fever vaccine.

This clonotype was observed a few times. This chain uses TRBV15 with TRBJ2-5; no firm D call. V gave up 0 bases and J gave up 5 bases, with 4 bases separating them. The length of the CDR3 is 12 residues. The germline gives CDR1 LNHNV, CDR2 YYDKDF (reference sequence). This CDR3 is CATSRERETQYF. As DNA, the CDR3 is TGTGCCACCAGCAGAGAACGGGAGACCCAGTACTTC.

The rearrangement joins TRBV15 to TRBJ2-3; no firm D call. Between the trimmed V and J ends, which lost 0 bases and 4 bases, there was a span of 14 bases. Germline CDR1 reads LNHNV; CDR2 reads YYDKDF (reference sequence). This CDR3 region has 16 residues. Here the CDR3 DNA reads TGTGCCACCAGCAGAGATGCGACCCAACCAGCAGATACGCAGTATTTT. It encodes CATSRDATQPADTQYF.

This clonotype was found a few times. This chain joins TRBV5-1 and TRBJ2-7, with D possibly being TRBD1 or TRBD2 (6 bases each). The germline gives CDR1 SGHRS, CDR2 YFSETQ. CDR3 length equals 15 residues. Trimming took 4 bases from V and 1 from J, leaving 15 bases between them. The CDR3 DNA is TGCGCCAGCAGCACGGGGGCTATACAGTCCTACGAGCAGTACTTC. Translating it yields CASSTGAIQSYEQYF. Drawing the rest from reference TRBV5-1 and TRBJ2-7, the complete variable domain is KAGVTQTPRYLIKTRGQQVTLSCSPISGHRSVSWYQQTPGQGLQFLFEYFSETQRNKGNFPGRFSGRQFSNSRSEMNVSTLELGDSALYLCASSTGAIQSYEQYFGPGTRLTVT.

This clonotype was seen at least ten times. The gene calls are TRBV5-5 and TRBJ1-1; D unresolved. The CDR3 runs to 14 residues. Trimming removed 3 bases from V and 0 bases from J, with 9 bases in between. Germline CDR1 and CDR2: SGHKS and YYEKEE (reference sequence). The CDR3 bases are TGTGCCAGCAGCTCAATTATCATGAACACTGAAGCTTTCTTT. Translation: CASSSIIMNTEAFF.

This clonotype appeared a few times. V is TRBV2 and J is TRBJ1-1; unclear D gene. The CDR3 runs 13 residues. The V end was cut by 2 bases, the J end by 1 base, with 5 bases between. Germline V lookup: CDR1 SNHLY, CDR2 FYNNEI. CDR3 nucleotide sequence: TGTGCCAGCAGTGAACTCGGGAACACTGAAGCTTTCTTT. Residues: CASSELGNTEAFF.

This clonotype has only a few counts. The chain carries TRBV19 and TRBJ2-1, with a weak D call TRBD2 (6 bases). V was clipped by 1 base and J by 12 bases, with 10 bases between them. This CDR3 has 12 amino acids. Germline assignment: CDR1 LNHDA and CDR2 SQIVND (reference sequence). The CDR3: CASSIGGERQFF. In DNA, the CDR3 is TGTGCCAGTAGTATAGGCGGGGAGAGGCAGTTCTTC.

This clonotype was picked up many times. The chain links TRBV9 to TRBJ2-7; D is unclear. This CDR3 contains 10 residues. Looked up from germline, CDR1 is SGDLS and CDR2 is YYNGEE. The ends were cut back, 3 bases at V and 7 bases at J, with 5 bases in the middle. CDR3 sequence (DNA): TGTGCCAGCAGCGATTCTGAGCAGTACGTC. This gives the protein CASSDSEQYV.

This clonotype was observed a few times. The rearrangement joins TRBV12-3 or TRBV12-4 to TRBJ2-2; D remains unclear. Between the trimmed V and J ends, which lost 5 bases and 1 base, there was a span of 11 bases. This CDR3 comprises 15 residues. The CDR3 sequence: CASSPVAQNTGELFF. Written as DNA, the CDR3 is TGTGCCAGCAGTCCCGTGGCCCAGAACACCGGGGAGCTGTTTTTT.

This clonotype was observed a few times. The chain employs TRBV7-9 and TRBJ2-2; the D gene is possibly TRBD1 (6 bases). This CDR3 comprises 16 residues. V lost 5 bases and J lost 3, with 16 bases in between. Germline V gene data show CDR1 as SEHNR and CDR2 as FQNEAQ (reference sequence). The CDR3: CASSPQGLVDTGELFF. The CDR3 DNA follows: TGTGCCAGCAGCCCCCAGGGGCTAGTAGACACCGGGGAGCTGTTTTTT.

The rearrangement uses TRBV6-5 and TRBJ1-1; 10 nucleotides line up with TRBD1. Germline-derived CDR1 and CDR2 are MNHEY and SVGAGI. The CDR3 runs to 14 residues. V lost 6 bases to trimming and J lost 5 bases; unmatched junction nucleotides: 6. The CDR3 DNA is TGTGCCAGCAGAATGGGACAGGGGAAGACTGAAGCTTTCTTT. This translates into CASRMGQGKTEAFF.

This clonotype was seen a few times. This sequence joins TRBV12-3 or TRBV12-4 and TRBJ1-5; no firm D call. The V end lost 5 bases, the J end lost 5 bases, and 10 bases lay between the germline ends. CDR3 length equals 13 residues. Here the CDR3 reads CASSRQRHQPQHF. As DNA, the CDR3 is TGTGCCAGCAGTAGGCAGAGACATCAGCCCCAGCATTTT.

This clonotype appeared a few times. The rearrangement links TRBV5-1 to TRBJ2-3; D is possibly TRBD2 (5 bases). V dropped 7 bases and J dropped 3 bases, with 15 bases sitting between them. Germline loops: CDR1 SGHRS, CDR2 YFSETQ. The CDR3 has 14 residues. The CDR3 protein is CASSGTRKTDTQYF. The CDR3 DNA is TGCGCCAGCTCCGGAACTAGAAAGACAGATACGCAGTATTTT.

The J gene is TRBJ2-2, the V gene TRBV24-1; D is possibly TRBD1 (5 bases). This CDR3 comprises 15 residues. Germline V gene sequence: CDR1 KGHDR, CDR2 SFDVKD. Trimming removed 5 bases at V and 7 bases at J, with 16 bases between. In nucleotides, the CDR3 is TGTGCCACCAGTGGGGGCCAAGGGGTCCTCGGGGAGCTGTTTTTT. The encoded protein is CATSGGQGVLGELFF.

The genes are TRBV11-2 and TRBJ2-3; perhaps D is TRBD1 or TRBD2 (6 bases each). Between the trimmed V and J ends, which lost 3 bases and 6 bases, there was a span of 16 bases. This CDR3 comprises 15 residues. The germline CDR1 and CDR2 sequences are SGHAT and FQNNGV. In nucleotides, the CDR3 is TGTGCCAGCAGCTTCGTGTGGGGGGCCGGGGATACGCAGTATTTT. Translated, it gives CASSFVWGAGDTQYF.

The chain employs TRBV2 and TRBJ1-2, with unresolved D. Germline CDR1 and CDR2: SNHLY and FYNNEI. CDR3 length equals 13 residues. The V and J ends lost 4 bases and 6 bases respectively, with 12 bases between them. This CDR3 is CASSGPMPHGYTF. The DNA of the CDR3 is TGTGCCAGCAGTGGACCAATGCCCCATGGCTACACCTTC.

V gene TRBV6-2 or TRBV6-3 combines with J gene TRBJ1-5, with a possible D match to TRBD1 (5 bases). The CDR3 is 13 residues long. CDR1 MNHEY and CDR2 SVGEGT come from the germline V gene. V lost 7 bases, J lost 6 bases, and 13 bases lay in between. The CDR3 protein is CASNTFGGQPQHF. CDR3 nucleotide sequence: TGTGCCAGCAACACTTTTGGGGGTCAGCCCCAGCATTTT.

This clonotype was seen a handful of times. V and J are TRBV7-2 and TRBJ1-2; no clear D gene. V was clipped by 1 base and J by 10 bases, with 7 bases between them. There are 11 residues in the CDR3. The germline V gene has CDR1 SGHTA and CDR2 FQGNSA. CDR3 residues: CASSLGASYTF. The DNA for the CDR3 is TGTGCCAGCAGCTTAGGGGCTTCCTACACCTTC.

The rearrangement links TRBV18 to TRBJ1-3, with D perhaps TRBD1 (6 bases). Germline V gene data show CDR1 as KGHSH and CDR2 as LQKENI. Deletions cut 3 bases from V and 4 bases from J, with 16 bases between. The CDR3 spans 16 residues. This chain's CDR3 is CASSPRNRVDGNTIYF. The CDR3 DNA reads as TGTGCCAGCTCACCTCGGAACAGGGTAGACGGAAACACCATATATTTT.

This clonotype was seen only a few times. CDR3 in amino acids: CASSLGGGPSNTGELFF. DNA for the CDR3: TGTGCCAGCAGCTTAGGGGGCGGGCCGTCGAACACCGGGGAGCTGTTTTTT. The rearrangement uses TRBV7-8 and TRBJ2-2; D may match TRBD1 or TRBD2 (5 bases each). Trimming removed 1 base from V and 0 bases from J, with 12 bases in between. Germline assignment: CDR1 SGHVS and CDR2 FQNEAQ. The CDR3 sequence is 17 residues long.

The CDR3 DNA reads TGTGCCAGCAGACCCAGGGACGGCAATCAGCCCCAGCATTTT. Its protein product is CASRPRDGNQPQHF. This chain joins TRBV12-3 or TRBV12-4 and TRBJ1-5, with TRBD1 as a possible D gene (5 bases). The CDR3 has 14 residues. V was clipped by 6 bases and J by 2 bases, with 11 bases between them.

This clonotype turned up a few times. This chain connects TRBV10-3 to TRBJ1-2; the D is unclear. Between the trimmed V and J ends, which lost 3 bases and 3 bases, there was a span of 8 bases. Germline V gene lookup returns CDR1 ENHRY and CDR2 SYGVKD. This CDR3 is 13 amino acids long. CDR3 sequence (DNA): TGTGCCATCAGTGAACAAAGACACTATGGCTACACCTTC. Its translation is CAISEQRHYGYTF.